Following are 12 T cell receptor beta chains from one sample sequenced in a study of OX40 agonist ivuxolimab in advanced cancers. The library was obtained by the immunoSEQ multiplex PCR assay. The source is immuneACCESS, and TCRdb retained only in-frame sequences with V and J called. Part of the clones is not carried over; for the studies checked, unresolved V genes explain less than half of this, and the remainder is unexplained. Across this sample there are some 100,000 clones, with about nine tenths seen only once. The ten largest account for 0.31% of the sample. The specimen was CD4+ or CD8+ T cells sorted from blood, collected in a trial of the OX40 agonist ivuxolimab. These receptors were taken from an adult with an advanced solid tumor such as melanoma, head and neck, liver or kidney cancer.

The chain joins TRBV7-9 to TRBJ2-3; TRBD2 matches 14 bases. Per the germline V gene, CDR1 is SEHNR and CDR2 is FQNEAQ (reference sequence). V was clipped by 3 bases and J by 5 bases; unmatched bases: 4. The CDR3 spans 16 residues. CDR3 region: CASSLGLAGVGDTQYF. In nucleotides, the CDR3 is TGTGCCAGCAGCTTGGGACTAGCGGGAGTGGGAGATACGCAGTATTTT.

This clone was recorded only once. The chain has TRBV19 and TRBJ2-3; 12 positions match TRBD2. This CDR3 has 16 residues. Germline CDR1 is LNHDA and CDR2 is SQIVND (reference sequence). V lost 3 bases, J lost 4 bases, and 5 bases stayed unmatched. CDR3 sequence reads: CASSIRLAGVADTQYF. The CDR3 region has the DNA TGTGCCAGTAGTATTAGACTAGCGGGAGTAGCAGATACGCAGTATTTT.

V usage is TRBV28 and J usage is TRBJ1-5; D gene unclear. The CDR3 has 12 residues. Germline CDR1 and CDR2: MDHEN and SYDVKM. V was cut by 1 base and J by 5 bases, with 3 bases left in between. The CDR3 coding sequence is TGTGCCAGCAGTTTATCAGATCAGCCCCAGCATTTT. It specifies CASSLSDQPQHF.

V usage is TRBV7-3 and J usage is TRBJ2-3, with 14 bases lining up with TRBD2. V trimming: 3 bases; J trimming: 2 bases; junction bases outside the gene matches: 4. From germline, CDR1 is SGHTA and CDR2 FQGTGA. This CDR3 region has 17 residues. DNA of the CDR3: TGTGCCAGCAGCTTGGGACTAGCGGGAGCCTCCACAGATACGCAGTATTTT. Residues: CASSLGLAGASTDTQYF.

This rearrangement joins TRBV28 to TRBJ2-7; D is possibly TRBD2 (5 bases). The ends were cut back, 8 bases at V and 4 bases at J, with 12 bases in the middle. The CDR3 sequence is 12 residues long. Germline V lookup: CDR1 MDHEN, CDR2 SYDVKM. CDR3: CASLDYRYEQYF. CDR3 bases: TGTGCCAGCCTCGACTACCGTTACGAGCAGTACTTC.

This rearrangement joins TRBV6-5 to TRBJ2-7, with D possibly being TRBD2 (5 bases). V lost 0 bases and J 2 bases, leaving 14 bases between the germline ends. CDR3 length equals 16 residues. Germline values: CDR1 MNHEY, CDR2 SVGAGI. CDR3 coding DNA: TGTGCCAGCAGTTACTCGTTTGGCCCCGGGGCCTACGAGCAGTACTTC. Encoded protein: CASSYSFGPGAYEQYF.

The genes are TRBV6-6 and TRBJ2-1, with 12 nucleotides matching TRBD2. With 6 bases clipped from V and 6 bases from J, the junction kept 9 bases outside the gene matches. The CDR3 totals 16 residues. Germline V gene data show CDR1 as MNHNY and CDR2 as SVGAGI (reference sequence). The CDR3 DNA reads TGTGCCAGCAGGACGAGACTAGCGGGAGAAGCCAATGAGCAGTTCTTC. Translation gives CASRTRLAGEANEQFF.

This chain links TRBV5-1 with TRBJ2-2, with D unclear. The germline V gene encodes CDR1 SGHRS and CDR2 YFSETQ. Trimming cost V 5 bases and J 1 base, with 12 bases left between them. The length of the CDR3 is 15 residues. The CDR3 protein is CASRALNRNTGELFF. The CDR3 nucleotides are TGCGCCAGCAGAGCACTCAACCGGAACACCGGGGAGCTGTTTTTT.

Here the CDR3 reads CASSLGDRGHYEQYF. In DNA form, the CDR3 reads TGTGCCAGCAGCTTAGGGGACAGGGGGCATTACGAGCAGTACTTC. The chain recombines TRBV7-6 with TRBJ2-7; 12 nucleotides match TRBD1. Germline loops: CDR1 SGHVS, CDR2 FNYEAQ. The V and J ends lost 1 base and 4 bases, in that order; junction bases with no gene match: 2. The CDR3 is 15 amino acids.

The rearrangement joins TRBV14 to TRBJ2-6; the match to TRBD2 covers 13 bases. CDR1 and CDR2 (germline): SGHDN, FVKESK. With 0 bases clipped from V and 3 bases from J, the junction kept 8 bases outside the gene matches. The CDR3 is 20 residues long. The CDR3 protein is CASSQDPRLAGGGGANVLTF. In DNA, the CDR3 is TGTGCCAGCAGCCAAGACCCAAGACTAGCGGGAGGTGGTGGGGCCAACGTCCTGACTTTC.

The V and J genes are TRBV9 and TRBJ1-2; no clear D gene. CDR3 size: 14 residues. CDR1 SGDLS and CDR2 YYNGEE come from the germline V gene. The germline V and J ends were trimmed by 0 bases and 5 bases, with 11 bases remaining between them. The CDR3 spells CASSVDHRLYGYTF. The CDR3 DNA reads as TGTGCCAGCAGCGTAGATCACAGATTATATGGCTACACCTTC.

The chain is built from TRBV7-2 and TRBJ2-5, with D perhaps TRBD2 (5 bases). Germline V gene sequence: CDR1 SGHTA, CDR2 FQGNSA. The V end lost 2 bases, the J end lost 4 bases, and 14 bases lay between the germline ends. The CDR3 spans 15 residues. The CDR3 spells CASSLRGSGAETQYF. In DNA form, the CDR3 reads TGTGCCAGCAGCTTAAGAGGGAGTGGAGCAGAGACCCAGTACTTC.